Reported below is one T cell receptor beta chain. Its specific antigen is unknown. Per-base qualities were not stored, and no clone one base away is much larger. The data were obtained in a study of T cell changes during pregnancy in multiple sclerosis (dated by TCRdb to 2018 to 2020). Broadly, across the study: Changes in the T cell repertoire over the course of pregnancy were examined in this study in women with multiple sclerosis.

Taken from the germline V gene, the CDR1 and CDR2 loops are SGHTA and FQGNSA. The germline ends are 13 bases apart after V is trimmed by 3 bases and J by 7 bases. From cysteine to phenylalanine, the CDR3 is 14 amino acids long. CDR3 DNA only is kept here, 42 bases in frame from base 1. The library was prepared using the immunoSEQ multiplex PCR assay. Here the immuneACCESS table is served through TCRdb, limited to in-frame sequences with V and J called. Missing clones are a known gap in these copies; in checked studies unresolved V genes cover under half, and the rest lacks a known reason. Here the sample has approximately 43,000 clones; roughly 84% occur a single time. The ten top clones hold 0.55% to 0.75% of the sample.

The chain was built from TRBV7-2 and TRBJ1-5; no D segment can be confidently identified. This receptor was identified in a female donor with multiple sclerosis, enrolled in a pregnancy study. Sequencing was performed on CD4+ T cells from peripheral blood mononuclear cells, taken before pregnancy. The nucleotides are TGTGCCAGCAGCTTTAAGGGCTCGGGGCAGCCCCAGCATTTT. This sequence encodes CASSFKGSGQPQHF.